In its sample, the clone carrying this T cell receptor beta chain was seen many times. Patients underwent thyroid surgery, and none had received any treatment before it. These data come from a study of metastatic and nonmetastatic thyroid tumors. Through MiXCR, TCRdb re-clonotyped the PCR reads. The sample consists of tens of thousands of clones, approximately 4.1% of them appearing once. V shed 8 bases and J 7 bases; nucleotides not matched to a gene: 6. The CDR3 sequence is 13 residues long. CDR1 and CDR2 (germline): GTSNPN, SVGIG (reference sequence). The chain is built from TRBV30 and TRBJ1-6, with TRBD1 matching 9 bases. The TCR sequence derives from a female donor with papillary thyroid cancer or a benign thyroid nodule (not recorded which). Some clones in this sample may be carry-over from other donors' samples. The sequenced sample was blood. CDR3 amino acids: CALSGTGNSPLHF. DNA for the CDR3: TGTGCCCTCTCCGGGACAGGGAATTCACCCCTCCACTTT.